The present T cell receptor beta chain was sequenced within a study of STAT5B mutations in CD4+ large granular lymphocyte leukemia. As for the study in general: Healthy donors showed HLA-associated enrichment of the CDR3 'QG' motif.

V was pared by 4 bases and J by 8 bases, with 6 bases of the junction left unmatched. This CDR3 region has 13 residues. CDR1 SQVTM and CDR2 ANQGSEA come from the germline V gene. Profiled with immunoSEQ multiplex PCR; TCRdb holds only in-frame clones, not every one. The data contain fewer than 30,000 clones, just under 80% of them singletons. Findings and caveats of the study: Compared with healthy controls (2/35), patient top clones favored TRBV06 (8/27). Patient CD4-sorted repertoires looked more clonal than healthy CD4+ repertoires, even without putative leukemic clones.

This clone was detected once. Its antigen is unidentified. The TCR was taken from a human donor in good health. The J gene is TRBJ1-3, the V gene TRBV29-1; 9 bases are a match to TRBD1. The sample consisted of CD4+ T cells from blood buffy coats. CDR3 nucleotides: TGCAGCGTTGTTCGACAGGGGGGGGACACCATATATTTT. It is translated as CSVVRQGGDTIYF.